Given below is one T cell receptor beta chain in context. The antigen remains undetermined. The sample comes from a study of shared clonotypes between healthy human individuals. In germline, CDR1 is SGHVS, CDR2 FQNEAQ. V was trimmed by 5 bases and J by 2 bases, leaving 14 bases between them. This CDR3 spans 15 amino acids. Study-wide results and caveats: Owing to a small donor count, the genetic and exposure-history diversity represented was limited.

Sequencing used immunoSEQ multiplex PCR; TCRdb keeps in-frame clones, though not all of them. The table includes millions of clones, around 93% detected once. Naive CD8 cells comprised CD45RO-negative, CCR7-positively selected cells, excluding terminally differentiated effector memory CD45RA+ cells. Sequencing was performed on naive CD8+ T cells from PBMCs. The receptor's source is a man in his late teens or twenties in good health. Some clones in this sample may be carry-over from other donors' samples. The chain employs TRBV7-8 and TRBJ2-3; weak D call: TRBD2 (5 bases). The CDR3 DNA sequence: TGTGCCAGCAGCCCCGGGGTGGCGATCACAGATACGCAGTATTTT. Its protein is CASSPGVAITDTQYF. The full variable domain, completed using reference TRBV7-8 and TRBJ2-3, is GAGVSQSPRYKVAKRGQDVALRCDPISGHVSLFWYQQALGQGPEFLTYFQNEAQLDKSGLPSDRFFAERPEGSVSTLKIQRTQQEDSAVYLCASSPGVAITDTQYFGPGTRLTVL.